The sequence of this TCR beta chain was determined in a study of naive and memory T cell subsets. This clonotype appeared a single time. Per germline, CDR1 MNHEY and CDR2 SVGAGI. The CDR3 has 14 amino acids. Trimming took 2 bases from V and 5 from J, leaving 12 bases between them. An oligonucleotide containing a UMI was ligated to the 3' end of TCR cDNA. Four PCR rounds used nested alpha and beta constant region primers plus the SP2 primer. For blood and skin samples, reverse transcription used TCR alpha and beta constant primers. TCRdb redid the calling of the 5' RACE reads with MiXCR, one entry per CDR3 protein. The sample includes approximately 32,000 distinct CDR3 sequences, 16% seen only once; the top ten take roughly 2.5%.

The genes are TRBV6-5 and TRBJ2-5; D tentatively fits TRBD1 or TRBD2 (5 bases each). The receptor was isolated from a female donor in good health. The DNA for the CDR3 is TGTGCCAGCAGTTACCCGGGGCCTCGGGAGACCCAGTACTTC. Translated: CASSYPGPRETQYF.